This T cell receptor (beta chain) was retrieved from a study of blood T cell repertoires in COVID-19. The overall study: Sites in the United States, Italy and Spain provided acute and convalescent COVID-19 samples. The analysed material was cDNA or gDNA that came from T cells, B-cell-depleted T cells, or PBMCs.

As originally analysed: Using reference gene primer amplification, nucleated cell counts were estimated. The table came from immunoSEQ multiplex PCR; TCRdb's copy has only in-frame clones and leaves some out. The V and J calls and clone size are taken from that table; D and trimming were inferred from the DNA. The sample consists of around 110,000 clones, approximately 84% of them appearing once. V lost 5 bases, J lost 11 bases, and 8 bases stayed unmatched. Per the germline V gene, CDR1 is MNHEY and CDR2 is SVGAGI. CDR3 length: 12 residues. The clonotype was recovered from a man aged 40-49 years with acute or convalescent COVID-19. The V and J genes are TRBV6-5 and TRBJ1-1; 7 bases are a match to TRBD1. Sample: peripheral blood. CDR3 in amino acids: CASSRTGLGAFF. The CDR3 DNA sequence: TGTGCCAGCAGTCGGACAGGTTTGGGGGCTTTCTTT.